This entry describes one T cell receptor (beta chain). This specimen comes from a study of PD-L1 blockade in urothelial cancer. Profiling relied on immunoSEQ multiplex PCR, and the TCRdb table lists in-frame clones only, not all of them. This sample has tens of thousands of clones, with 81% found just once. Germline loops: CDR1 LNHDA, CDR2 SQIVND (reference sequence). The junction had 5 bases not matched to a gene; V was cut back by 3 bases and J by 2 bases. The CDR3 is 15 residues long. Indicated time point: pretreatment peripheral blood. The sample in question was PBMCs, obtained around atezolizumab (anti-PD-L1) treatment. This TCR was recovered from a man in his 70s with urothelial cancer. The chain is built from TRBV19 and TRBJ2-7, with 9 bases aligning to TRBD2. CDR3 protein: CASSIRLAGTYEQYF. CDR3 DNA sequence: TGTGCCAGTAGTATCCGGCTAGCGGGGACCTACGAGCAGTACTTC.